This T cell receptor beta chain was captured by sequencing in a study of blood T cell repertoires in COVID-19. Study in general: Acute and convalescent COVID-19 specimens originated in the United States, Italy and Spain. PBMCs, B-cell-depleted T cells, or T cells were the source of the cDNA or gDNA that made up the material.

In the original workflow: Estimates of nucleated cell counts were drawn from the amplification of reference gene primers. TCRdb keeps only in-frame clones here, not all; method: immunoSEQ multiplex PCR. V, J and clone size were drawn from that table, and D and trimming were deduced from the DNA. The sample has fewer than 70,000 clones, 75% to 90% seen once; the top ten hold roughly 2.8%. V dropped 5 bases and J dropped 1; count of bases not matched to a gene: 8. This CDR3 spans 16 amino acids. Germline CDR1 and CDR2: SEHNR and FQNEAQ (reference sequence). The sequence was collected from a man aged 50 to 60 with acute or convalescent COVID-19. The chain links TRBV7-9 to TRBJ1-1, with 9 nucleotides matching TRBD1. Input material: peripheral blood. CDR3 DNA: TGTGCCAGCAGCAAACCGGGACAGGGTACGAACACTGAAGCTTTCTTT. Its protein is CASSKPGQGTNTEAFF.